Below are 7 T cell receptor beta chains sequenced from a single sample in a study of cytomegalovirus exposure and HLA in healthy donors. The PCR had 60 Vbeta and 13 Jbeta primers. Clones were sequenced by immunoSEQ multiplex PCR, and TCRdb holds only the in-frame ones, with some missing. The sample includes under 120,000 clones, about 80% of them seen just once. The sequenced sample consisted of PBMCs. These receptors came from a female donor in good health and CMV-seropositive.

This chain links TRBV11-3 with TRBJ2-1; possible D gene TRBD1, 6 bases. The germline CDR1 and CDR2 sequences are SGHNT and YENEEA. V lost 1 base, J lost 4 bases, and 11 bases lay in between. The CDR3 loop spans 15 amino acids. The CDR3 loop reads CASSLGGQPYNEQFF. Written as DNA, the CDR3 is TGTGCCAGCAGCTTAGGAGGACAGCCTTACAATGAGCAGTTCTTC.

The CDR3 protein is CASSTGTSLYNEQFF. The CDR3, as DNA: TGCGCCAGCAGCACCGGGACTAGTCTCTACAATGAGCAGTTCTTC. The chain uses TRBV5-1 and TRBJ2-1, with 8 bases lining up with TRBD2. This CDR3 is 15 amino acids long. CDR1 is SGHRS, CDR2 YFSETQ, per germline. V was clipped by 4 bases and J by 3 bases; unmatched bases: 6.

The CDR3 coding sequence is TGTGCCAGCAGCCCTCAGGGGGCAAACACTGAAGCTTTCTTT. Amino acids: CASSPQGANTEAFF. The chain employs TRBV14 and TRBJ1-1, with TRBD1 matching 8 bases. CDR1 SGHDN and CDR2 FVKESK come from the germline V gene. This CDR3 comprises 14 residues. The trim removed 4 bases at V and 2 bases at J, leaving 3 bases unmatched.

The chain recombines TRBV15 with TRBJ1-4; weak D call: TRBD1 (5 bases). Trimming pared 2 bases from V and 3 bases from J, leaving 10 bases between. CDR1 and CDR2 (germline): LNHNV, YYDKDF (reference sequence). The CDR3 is 15 amino acids. CDR3 residues: CATSRTQGANEKLFF. The CDR3 nucleotides are TGTGCCACCAGCAGAACCCAAGGGGCTAATGAAAAACTGTTTTTT.

The rearrangement uses TRBV5-1 and TRBJ2-7, with a tentative D call TRBD1 (7 bases). This CDR3 comprises 15 residues. V shed 4 bases and J shed 5 bases, with 19 bases lying between them. The germline gives CDR1 SGHRS, CDR2 YFSETQ. The CDR3 nucleotides read TGCGCCAGCAGCGGGGGGACAGCAAGTAATGACGAGCAGTACTTC. This gives the protein CASSGGTASNDEQYF. Based on the CDR3 plus reference TRBV5-1 and TRBJ2-7, the full variable domain is KAGVTQTPRYLIKTRGQQVTLSCSPISGHRSVSWYQQTPGQGLQFLFEYFSETQRNKGNFPGRFSGRQFSNSRSEMNVSTLELGDSALYLCASSGGTASNDEQYFGPGTRLTVT.

This clone appeared a single time. The V call is TRBV10-2, the J call TRBJ2-3; D might be TRBD1 (6 bases). The CDR3 loop spans 13 amino acids. Trimming took off 10 bases at V and 1 base at J, with 12 bases between the two ends. Germline CDR1 is WSHSY and CDR2 is SAAADI. CDR3 loop: CAIQGYGTDTQYF. The CDR3 DNA reads TGCGCCATCCAGGGGTATGGCACAGATACGCAGTATTTT.

V usage is TRBV27 and J usage is TRBJ2-7, with unresolved D. V gave up 5 bases and J gave up 2 bases, with 16 bases separating them. The CDR3 sequence is 15 residues long. Germline loops: CDR1 MNHEY, CDR2 SMNVEV (reference sequence). This chain's CDR3 is CASSATISGTYEQYF. CDR3 nucleotides: TGTGCCAGCAGTGCCACAATCTCGGGTACCTACGAGCAGTACTTC.